This T cell receptor (beta chain) was identified during a study of CD8 T cells in Susac syndrome. Reverse transcription used about 0.5 to 1 ug RNA and random hexamers. TCRdb itself ran the immunoSEQ multiplex PCR reads through MiXCR, one entry per CDR3 protein. The sample yields about 120,000 distinct CDR3 sequences, less than 95% seen once. The CDR3 covers 20 residues. CDR1 and CDR2 from the germline V gene are SGHTA and FQGTGA. The V gene end was trimmed by 5 bases and the J gene end by 0 bases; junction bases not matched to a gene: 19. The gene calls are TRBV7-3 and TRBJ2-3; the match to TRBD2 covers 8 bases. Sequencing was performed on CD8+ T cells from PBMCs. This receptor was taken from a human donor in good health. The CDR3 region has the DNA TGTGCCAGCAGCCGATCCCGAGTGACGGGAGGGGATTGGAGCACAGATACGCAGTATTTT. It translates to CASSRSRVTGGDWSTDTQYF.